The 19 T cell receptor beta chains below were found in one sample sequenced in a study of human thymus T cells. Profiled with immunoSEQ multiplex PCR; TCRdb holds only in-frame clones, not every one. This sample has approximately 49,000 clones, with 95% found just once. The sample consisted of blood. The receptor set was obtained from a girl under three years old with a congenital heart defect but otherwise immunologically healthy.

This rearrangement joins TRBV28 to TRBJ2-1; 7 bases line up with TRBD2. J was trimmed by 4 bases and V by 7 bases; bases with no gene match: 16. The CDR3 covers 17 residues. Germline assignment: CDR1 MDHEN and CDR2 SYDVKM. The DNA for the CDR3 is TGTGCCAGCAACCCCGGCCGGGGAGGGACCCGGTACAATGAGCAGTTCTTC. Translating gives CASNPGRGGTRYNEQFF.

DNA of the CDR3: TGTGCCAGCAGTTTCCTTTCGTTACGGGGCCTCTATGGCTACACCTTC. This encodes CASSFLSLRGLYGYTF. The chain carries TRBV28 and TRBJ1-2; D is perhaps TRBD1 (5 bases). The germline V and J ends were trimmed by 3 bases and 4 bases, with 18 bases remaining between them. Germline V gene data show CDR1 as MDHEN and CDR2 as SYDVKM. CDR3 length: 16 amino acids.

The chain employs TRBV6-1 and TRBJ1-5; D not certain. Trimming shortened V by 6 bases and J by 4 bases, and 13 bases separated the two germline ends. The CDR3 runs 14 residues. The V gene's germline CDR1 is MNHNS and CDR2 SASEGT. The CDR3 is CASRDVAGNQPQHF. The DNA for the CDR3 is TGTGCCAGCAGGGACGTGGCGGGGAATCAGCCCCAGCATTTT.

This chain uses TRBV5-4 with TRBJ2-2, with D possibly TRBD2 on 5 matching bases. The germline CDR1 and CDR2 sequences are SGHNT and YYREEE (reference sequence). The CDR3 covers 17 residues. V lost 1 base and J lost 3, with 16 bases in between. CDR3: CASSLRTASPYTGELFF. The DNA for the CDR3 is TGTGCCAGCAGCTTGCGGACGGCTAGCCCCTACACCGGGGAGCTGTTTTTT.

J is TRBJ2-3 and V is TRBV5-1; D gene uncertain. V lost 1 base to trimming and J lost 0 bases, with 9 bases between them. Germline CDR1 is SGHRS and CDR2 is YFSETQ. There are 15 residues in the CDR3. CDR3 sequence (DNA): TGCGCCAGCAGCTTGCTGGGGAAAAGCACAGATACGCAGTATTTT. The encoded protein is CASSLLGKSTDTQYF.

This chain joins TRBV2 and TRBJ2-3; TRBD2 might be the D (6 bases). Trimming took off 4 bases at V and 3 bases at J, with 11 bases between the two ends. Germline CDR1 SNHLY, CDR2 FYNNEI. CDR3 length equals 14 residues. The CDR3 region is CASSGGRGTDTQYF. CDR3 coding DNA: TGTGCCAGCAGTGGGGGTCGGGGGACAGATACGCAGTATTTT. The full variable domain, completed using reference TRBV2 and TRBJ2-3, is EPEVTQTPSHQVTQMGQEVILRCVPISNHLYFYWYRQILGQKVEFLVSFYNNEISEKSEIFDDQFSVERPDGSNFTLKIRSTKLEDSAMYFCASSGGRGTDTQYFGPGTRLTVL.

The V call is TRBV20-1, the J call TRBJ2-1; D unresolved. V was cut by 1 base and J by 9 bases, with 7 bases left in between. The CDR3 has 11 residues. Germline CDR1 reads DFQATT; CDR2 reads SNEGSKA (reference sequence). The CDR3 spells CSARGTSEQFF. The CDR3 bases are TGCAGTGCTAGAGGGACCAGTGAGCAGTTCTTC.

The rearrangement joins TRBV7-9 to TRBJ2-2; D might be TRBD1 or TRBD2, each matching 5 bases. Germline CDR1 and CDR2: SEHNR and FQNEAQ (reference sequence). The CDR3 sequence is 15 residues long. The V and J ends lost 1 base and 4 bases respectively, with 10 bases between them. The CDR3 DNA is TGTGCCAGCAGCTTAGGGTCTGGGGGCACCGGGGAGCTGTTTTTT. It codes for CASSLGSGGTGELFF.

This chain joins TRBV9 and TRBJ1-3; D is unresolved. Germline V lookup: CDR1 SGDLS, CDR2 YYNGEE. This CDR3 spans 16 amino acids. The ends were cut back, 0 bases at V and 0 bases at J, with 10 bases in the middle. The CDR3 reads CASSVVPATSGNTIYF. CDR3 nucleotide sequence: TGTGCCAGCAGCGTAGTGCCGGCAACCTCTGGAAACACCATATATTTT.

The genes are TRBV10-3 and TRBJ2-6, with TRBD1 matching over 9 bases. The germline CDR1 and CDR2 sequences are ENHRY and SYGVKD. V was pared by 6 bases and J by 0 bases, with 6 bases of the junction left unmatched. The CDR3 extends over 17 amino acids. Here the CDR3 DNA reads TGTGCCATCAGGCCGGGACAGGGAAACTCTGGGGCCAACGTCCTGACTTTC. Amino acid sequence: CAIRPGQGNSGANVLTF.

V gene TRBV15 combines with J gene TRBJ2-6; 8 nucleotides match TRBD1. Germline V lookup: CDR1 LNHNV, CDR2 YYDKDF (reference sequence). The CDR3 runs 17 residues. J lost 0 bases, V lost 5 bases, and 6 bases had no gene match. CDR3 DNA: TGTGCCACCAGCGCCCACAGGGGGAGCTCTGGGGCCAACGTCCTGACTTTC. Protein product: CATSAHRGSSGANVLTF.

This chain connects TRBV10-1 to TRBJ1-2; D remains ambiguous. Germline-derived CDR1 and CDR2 are WNHNN and SYGVQD (reference sequence). Deletions cut 0 bases from V and 4 bases from J, with 12 bases between. This CDR3 has 15 residues. CDR3 bases: TGCGCCAGCAGTGAGTCTTTGTTGAATGTCTATGGCTACACCTTC. Residues: CASSESLLNVYGYTF.

A few counts support this clone. The gene calls are TRBV27 and TRBJ2-7; 7 bases align to TRBD1. CDR1 is MNHEY, CDR2 SMNVEV, per germline (reference sequence). The CDR3 covers 16 residues. The V and J ends lost 6 bases and 2 bases, in that order; junction bases with no gene match: 13. The CDR3: CASSSGPGQRAYEQYF. CDR3 in DNA: TGTGCCAGCAGCTCTGGACCGGGACAGAGGGCCTACGAGCAGTACTTC.

This clone was seen only once. The V and J genes are TRBV29-1 and TRBJ2-7; D not resolved. The CDR3 runs to 16 residues. Germline CDR1 and CDR2: SQVTM and ANQGSEA. V was cut by 7 bases and J by 4 bases, with 26 bases left in between. The chain's CDR3 is CSAPKGEVGFPYEQYF. CDR3 coding DNA: TGCAGCGCCCCTAAGGGTGAAGTAGGTTTTCCGTACGAGCAGTACTTC.

The CDR3 is CASSQDRPSSYYGYTF. CDR3 DNA sequence: TGTGCCAGCAGCCAAGACCGCCCCTCCTCATACTATGGCTACACCTTC. V is TRBV4-2 and J is TRBJ1-2; no clear D. Germline CDR1 and CDR2: LGHNA and YNFKEQ. Trimming shortened V by 0 bases and J by 3 bases, and 14 bases separated the two germline ends. The CDR3 contains 16 residues.

V is TRBV4-2 and J is TRBJ2-1; 9 bases align to TRBD2. This CDR3 is built from 17 residues. Per the germline V gene, CDR1 is LGHNA and CDR2 is YNFKEQ. After removal of 0 bases from V and 0 bases from J, the junction contained 3 bases not matched to a gene. As DNA, the CDR3 is TGTGCCAGCAGCCAAGAACTAGCGGGTTACTCCTACAATGAGCAGTTCTTC. Translating it yields CASSQELAGYSYNEQFF.

The rearrangement joins TRBV6-5 to TRBJ1-2, with 8 bases aligning to TRBD1. Germline V gene sequence: CDR1 MNHEY, CDR2 SVGAGI. The CDR3 has 15 residues. Trimming cost V 10 bases and J 4 bases; bases outside gene matches: 14. The CDR3 is CATRQGFYSSYGYTF. The CDR3 nucleotides read TGTGCCACCCGACAGGGGTTTTATTCTAGCTATGGCTACACCTTC.

Concerning this clone: A read error may produce the germline difference seen at one junction end. V is TRBV4-1 and J is TRBJ2-2, with D perhaps assigned TRBD1 or TRBD2 (5 bases each). Germline V lookup: CDR1 MGHRA, CDR2 YSYEKL. CDR3 length: 13 amino acids. CDR3 sequence: CASRYSGTRELFF. Written as DNA, the CDR3 is TGTGCCAGCCGCTATTCGGGGACCAGGGAGCTGTTTTTT.

The rearrangement joins TRBV11-2 to TRBJ2-7; D is possibly TRBD2 (5 bases). The CDR3 contains 15 residues. Trimming pared 0 bases from V and 2 bases from J, leaving 11 bases between. Germline V CDR1 and CDR2: SGHAT, FQNNGV. This CDR3 reads CASSLEVGVPYEQYF. The CDR3, as DNA: TGTGCCAGCAGCTTAGAGGTGGGAGTACCCTACGAGCAGTACTTC.